This is a list of T cell receptor beta chains from one sample in a study of T cell responses to AZD1222 COVID-19 vaccine. Sequenced by immunoSEQ multiplex PCR; TCRdb stores in-frame clones only, minus some. The sample contains tens of thousands of clones, around nine tenths of which appear only once. The sample consisted of peripheral blood, taken on day 0 of AZD1222 vaccination. The receptor source for this set is an adult in good health. The CDR3 runs from the conserved cysteine through the conserved F or W. A D gene is named only where the DNA matches it firmly. A row's size may be missing; if present it is once, few, many or a size class.

j_call	v_call	clone_size	cdr3_length	d_call	cdr3_nt	cdr3_aa
TRBJ2-5	TRBV7-2	once	14	TRBD2	TGTGCCAGCAGCTTACAGCGGGGCCAAGAGACCCAGTACTTC	CASSLQRGQETQYF
TRBJ2-2	TRBV7-9	-	15	-	TGTGCCAGCAGCATGGACGTCGCGAACACCGGGGAGCTGTTTTTT	CASSMDVANTGELFF
TRBJ2-5	TRBV24-1	-	17	TRBD2	TGTGCCACCTCCGGGGAGGGTCTAAGTCTGGGCCAAGAGACCCAGTACTTC	CATSGEGLSLGQETQYF
TRBJ2-3	TRBV5-4	once	14	-	TGTGCCAGCAGCATACGATCCGAGGGGGATACGCAGTATTTT	CASSIRSEGDTQYF
TRBJ1-1	TRBV6-5	-	14	-	TGTGCCAGCAGTTACTCGTCCTTGAACACTGAAGCTTTCTTT	CASSYSSLNTEAFF
TRBJ2-7	TRBV27	-	14	-	TGTGCCAGCAGTGCCGACCTCTTCTCCTACGAGCAGTACTTC	CASSADLFSYEQYF
TRBJ1-2	TRBV6-5	-	14	TRBD1	TGTGCCAGCAGGAAGGACAGGGCCCTCTATGGCTACACCTTC	CASRKDRALYGYTF
TRBJ2-3	TRBV6-2/TRBV6-3	once	13	TRBD2	TGTGCCAGCAGCCCGAGCGGGGCAGATACGCAGTATTTT	CASSPSGADTQYF
TRBJ2-3	TRBV7-3	-	12	-	TGTGCCAGCAGCTTGGACTCGGATACGCAGTATTTT	CASSLDSDTQYF
TRBJ2-2	TRBV27	-	16	-	TGTGCCAGCAGTTTGGGGCTAGCTCACGACACCGGGGAGCTGTTTTTT	CASSLGLAHDTGELFF
TRBJ1-2	TRBV5-6	-	15	-	TGTGCCAGCAGCTTGAACGGGCTGCAGAGCTATGGCTACACCTTC	CASSLNGLQSYGYTF
TRBJ2-1	TRBV15	-	16	TRBD2	TGTGCCACCAGCAGAGATCTAGCGGGGGGCATCAATGAGCAGTTCTTC	CATSRDLAGGINEQFF
TRBJ2-2	TRBV5-1	-	15	-	TGCGCCAGCAGGCCACGGACAGCAAACACCGGGGAGCTGTTTTTT	CASRPRTANTGELFF
TRBJ1-5	TRBV27	-	15	-	TGTGCCAGCAGTTTCGGGGGTGTGAGCAATCAGCCCCAGCATTTT	CASSFGGVSNQPQHF
TRBJ1-4	TRBV2	-	11	-	TGTGCCAGCAGTGAAGAGGAAAAACTGTTTTTT	CASSEEEKLFF
TRBJ2-7	TRBV9	-	15	TRBD2	TGTGCCAGCAGCCCCCCTAGCGGGGGCCTTTACGAGCAGTACTTC	CASSPPSGGLYEQYF
TRBJ2-7	TRBV2	-	13	-	TGTGCCAGCTCATTCGGGACACCTTACGAGCAGTACTTC	CASSFGTPYEQYF
TRBJ2-7	TRBV25-1	-	12	TRBD1	TGTGCCAGCAGCCAAGGACAGGGCGAGCAGTACTTC	CASSQGQGEQYF
TRBJ1-5	TRBV30	-	14	TRBD1	TGTGCCTGGAGTCATCGACAGGGGGATCAGCCCCAGCATTTT	CAWSHRQGDQPQHF
TRBJ2-7	TRBV5-1	few	15	TRBD1	TGCGCCAGCAGCTTGGGGGGGACAGGGTCCTACGAGCAGTACTTC	CASSLGGTGSYEQYF
TRBJ1-1	TRBV6-5	once	16	-	TGTGCCAGCAGTTACTCGAAGGGGAACTTGAGAACTGAAGCTTTCTTT	CASSYSKGNLRTEAFF
TRBJ2-2	TRBV7-8	-	18	TRBD2	TGTGCCAGCAGCTCCCCTAGACTAGCGGGGGGGCGGAACGGGGAGCTGTTTTTT	CASSSPRLAGGRNGELFF
TRBJ1-1	TRBV19	-	14	-	TGTGCCAGTAGTATAGGGGTCCAGTTCACTGAAGCTTTCTTT	CASSIGVQFTEAFF
TRBJ1-1	TRBV6-5	-	14	-	TGTGCCACCGATGATTCACGGGGGAACACTGAAGCTTTCTTT	CATDDSRGNTEAFF
TRBJ1-1	TRBV25-1	-	15	TRBD1	TGTGCCAGCAGTGAAGGACAGGGCGGTAGCACTGAAGCTTTCTTT	CASSEGQGGSTEAFF
TRBJ2-1	TRBV4-1	-	17	TRBD2	TGCGCCAGCAGGGCAAGCGGGGGACCGAGCTCCTACAATGAGCAGTTCTTC	CASRASGGPSSYNEQFF
TRBJ1-1	TRBV30	-	15	-	TGTGCCTGGGCCGAGGGGAGTTCAGGACACACTGAAGCTTTCTTT	CAWAEGSSGHTEAFF